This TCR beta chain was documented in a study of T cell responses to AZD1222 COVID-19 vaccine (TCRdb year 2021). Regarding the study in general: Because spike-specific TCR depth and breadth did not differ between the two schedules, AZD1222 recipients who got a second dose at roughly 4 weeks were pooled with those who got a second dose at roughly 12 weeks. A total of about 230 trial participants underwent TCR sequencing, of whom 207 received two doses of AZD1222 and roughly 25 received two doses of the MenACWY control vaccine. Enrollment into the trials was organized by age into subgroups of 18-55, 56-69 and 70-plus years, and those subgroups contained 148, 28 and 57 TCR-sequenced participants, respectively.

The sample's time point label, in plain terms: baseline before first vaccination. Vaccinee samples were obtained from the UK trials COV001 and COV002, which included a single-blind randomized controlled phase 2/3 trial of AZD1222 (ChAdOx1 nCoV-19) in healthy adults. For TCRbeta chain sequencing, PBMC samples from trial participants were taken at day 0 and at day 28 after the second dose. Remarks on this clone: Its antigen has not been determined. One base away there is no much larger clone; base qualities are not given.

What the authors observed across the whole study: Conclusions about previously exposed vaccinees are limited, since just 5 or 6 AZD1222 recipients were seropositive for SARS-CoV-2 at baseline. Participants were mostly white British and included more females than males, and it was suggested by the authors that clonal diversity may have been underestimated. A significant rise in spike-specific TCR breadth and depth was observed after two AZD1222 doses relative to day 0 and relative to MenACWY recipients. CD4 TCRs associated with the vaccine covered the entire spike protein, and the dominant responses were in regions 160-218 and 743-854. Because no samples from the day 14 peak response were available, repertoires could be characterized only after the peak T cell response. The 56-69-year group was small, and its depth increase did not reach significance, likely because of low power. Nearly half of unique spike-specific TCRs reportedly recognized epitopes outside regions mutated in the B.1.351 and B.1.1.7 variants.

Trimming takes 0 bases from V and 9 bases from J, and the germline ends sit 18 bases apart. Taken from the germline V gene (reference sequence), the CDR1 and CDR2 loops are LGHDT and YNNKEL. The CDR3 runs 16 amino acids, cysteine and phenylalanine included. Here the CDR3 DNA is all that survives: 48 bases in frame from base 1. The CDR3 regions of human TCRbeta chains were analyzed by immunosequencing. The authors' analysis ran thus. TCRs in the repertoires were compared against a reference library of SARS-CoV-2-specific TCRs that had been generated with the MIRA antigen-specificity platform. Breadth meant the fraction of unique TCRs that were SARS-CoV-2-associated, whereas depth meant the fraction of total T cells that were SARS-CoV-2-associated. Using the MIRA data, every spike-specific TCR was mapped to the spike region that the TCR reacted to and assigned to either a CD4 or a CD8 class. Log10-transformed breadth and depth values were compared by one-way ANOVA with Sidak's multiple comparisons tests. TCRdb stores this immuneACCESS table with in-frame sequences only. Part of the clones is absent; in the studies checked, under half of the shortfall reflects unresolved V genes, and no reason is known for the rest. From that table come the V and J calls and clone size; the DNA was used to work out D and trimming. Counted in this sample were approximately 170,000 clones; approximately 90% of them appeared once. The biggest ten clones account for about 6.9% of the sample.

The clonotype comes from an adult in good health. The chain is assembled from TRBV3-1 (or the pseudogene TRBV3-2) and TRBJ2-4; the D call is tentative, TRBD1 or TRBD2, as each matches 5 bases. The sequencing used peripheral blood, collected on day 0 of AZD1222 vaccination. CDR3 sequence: CASSQDLSRERIIQYF. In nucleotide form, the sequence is TGTGCCAGCAGCCAAGATTTGAGCAGGGAGAGGATCATTCAGTACTTC.